The 25 T cell receptor beta chains listed next were all sequenced from one sample in a study of shared T cell receptors in the human thymus listed by TCRdb under 2021. The library was made by the immunoSEQ multiplex PCR assay. What TCRdb holds here is the immuneACCESS table cut down to in-frame rearrangements. Part of the clones is not present; checked against another copy, under half of the missing clones reflect an unresolved V gene, and the others are unexplained. In this sample the table shows about 380,000 clones, about 95% of which occur a single time. In total, the top ten clones hold approximately 0.02% of the sample. Sequencing used thymocytes. All receptors come from a human donor.

The table lists this clone with a few counts. The chain is built from TRBV7-9 and TRBJ2-1, with D perhaps matching TRBD1 (6 bases). Germline V gives CDR1 SEHNR, CDR2 FQNEAQ (reference sequence). The ends were cut back, 1 base at V and 0 bases at J, with 10 bases in the middle. There are 16 residues in the CDR3. Here the CDR3 DNA reads TGTGCCAGCAGCTTAGTGGGGACACTCTCCTACAATGAGCAGTTCTTC. Translating gives CASSLVGTLSYNEQFF.

The rearrangement links TRBV28 to TRBJ1-4, with D perhaps matching TRBD1 (6 bases). The CDR3 runs 15 residues. The germline CDR1 and CDR2 sequences are MDHEN and SYDVKM. The V and J ends lost 5 bases and 0 bases respectively, with 10 bases between them. The CDR3 nucleotides are TGTGCCAGCAGTCTAAGGACAGCAACTAATGAAAAACTGTTTTTT. Protein product: CASSLRTATNEKLFF.

This sequence joins TRBV27 and TRBJ2-7; 12 nucleotides agree with TRBD1. Germline assignment: CDR1 MNHEY and CDR2 SMNVEV (reference sequence). This CDR3 has 19 residues. Unmatched junction bases numbered 13, after V lost 2 bases and J lost 2 bases. CDR3 loop: CASSLAVSFGTGGPYEQYF. CDR3 in DNA: TGTGCCAGCAGTTTAGCCGTTTCATTCGGGACAGGGGGCCCCTACGAGCAGTACTTC.

This rearrangement joins TRBV25-1 to TRBJ2-5; the D gene could be TRBD1 or TRBD2 (6 bases each). The CDR3 sequence is 13 residues long. CDR1 and CDR2 (germline): MGHDK, SYGVNS. Deletions cut 3 bases from V and 6 bases from J, with 11 bases between. CDR3 in amino acids: CASSDGGLKTQYF. Written as DNA, the CDR3 is TGTGCCAGCAGTGATGGGGGGCTAAAGACCCAGTACTTC.

The V and J genes are TRBV30 and TRBJ1-4; D not certain. CDR3 length: 13 residues. CDR1 and CDR2 from the germline V gene are GTSNPN and SVGIG (reference sequence). The CDR3: CAIKVETNEKLFF. CDR3 bases: TGTGCTATAAAGGTAGAAACTAATGAAAAACTGTTTTTT.

The chain recombines TRBV18 with TRBJ2-3, with D possibly TRBD2 on 7 matching bases. In germline, CDR1 is KGHSH, CDR2 LQKENI. Trimming shortened V by 0 bases and J by 2 bases, and 15 bases separated the two germline ends. The CDR3 length is 17 residues. The CDR3 is CASSPPGGLADTDTQYF. The CDR3 bases are TGTGCCAGCTCACCACCCGGGGGGCTAGCGGACACAGATACGCAGTATTTT.

V is TRBV11-2 and J is TRBJ1-3, with D maybe TRBD1 (6 bases). This CDR3 region has 16 residues. Germline CDR1 and CDR2: SGHAT and FQNNGV. Trimming took off 5 bases at V and 0 bases at J, with 14 bases between the two ends. The CDR3 spells CASSARGFLSGNTIYF. CDR3 nucleotides: TGTGCCAGCAGCGCTAGGGGGTTCCTCTCTGGAAACACCATATATTTT.

Concerning this clone itself: Its ends do not fully match the called genes, so a read error is possible. The CDR3 reads CASSLGEGLASHEQFF. The CDR3 DNA sequence: TGCGCCAGCAGCTTGGGTGAGGGACTAGCAAGTCATGAACAGTTCTTC. This chain joins TRBV5-1 and TRBJ2-1; the match to TRBD2 covers 9 bases. Germline V gives CDR1 SGHRS, CDR2 YFSETQ. There are 16 residues in the CDR3.

The gene calls are TRBV6-1 and TRBJ2-7; perhaps TRBD2 as D (6 bases). There are 16 residues in the CDR3. From germline, CDR1 is MNHNS and CDR2 SASEGT. V was shortened by 3 bases and J by 3 bases, with 18 bases between the two germline ends. CDR3 DNA sequence: TGTGCCAGCAGTGATAATAAGGCTCGGGGGTTCTACGAGCAGTACTTC. It encodes CASSDNKARGFYEQYF.

The chain joins TRBV28 to TRBJ2-2, with 7 bases identical to TRBD1. The germline gives CDR1 MDHEN, CDR2 SYDVKM. J was trimmed by 4 bases and V by 7 bases; bases with no gene match: 12. The CDR3 contains 16 residues. The CDR3 loop reads CASTTYGGQSTGELFF. For the CDR3, the DNA is TGTGCCAGCACCACCTATGGGGGACAGAGCACCGGGGAGCTGTTTTTT.

The chain combines TRBV19 with TRBJ1-5, with 8 bases identical to TRBD1. This CDR3 is 15 amino acids long. Trimming removed 5 bases from V and 6 bases from J; junction bases left unmatched: 9. Per germline, CDR1 LNHDA and CDR2 SQIVND (reference sequence). CDR3 residues: CASSFATGDTQPQHF. The DNA of the CDR3 is TGTGCCAGTAGTTTCGCGACAGGGGATACTCAGCCCCAGCATTTT.

This clone has a handful of counts. The V gene is TRBV28, the J gene TRBJ2-3; 7 bases are a match to TRBD2. This CDR3 region has 15 residues. Germline assignment: CDR1 MDHEN and CDR2 SYDVKM. Losses at the gene ends were 11 bases for V and 5 bases for J; bases not matched to a gene: 16. DNA for the CDR3: TGTGCCTCCACGCCCTCGGGAGGCTGTAGAGATACGCAGTATTTT. Its protein product is CASTPSGGCRDTQYF.

The chain joins TRBV7-3 to TRBJ2-7; 9 bases agree with TRBD2. V gave up 4 bases and J gave up 2 bases; unmatched junction bases: 21. In germline, CDR1 is SGHTA, CDR2 FQGTGA. The CDR3 covers 20 residues. The CDR3 reads CASSSTKVKRTTSGPYEQYF. The CDR3 DNA sequence: TGTGCCAGCAGCTCAACTAAAGTTAAAAGAACGACTAGCGGTCCCTACGAGCAGTACTTC.

V usage is TRBV28 and J usage is TRBJ2-7; no clear D gene. The CDR3 extends over 15 amino acids. Trimming cost V 3 bases and J 2 bases, with 14 bases left between them. The germline gives CDR1 MDHEN, CDR2 SYDVKM. The chain's CDR3 is CASSFEAPPAYEQYF. In DNA form, the CDR3 reads TGTGCCAGCAGTTTCGAGGCACCTCCGGCCTACGAGCAGTACTTC.

The chain is built from TRBV7-4 and TRBJ2-1; unclear D gene. With 5 bases removed from V and 11 bases from J, the gap between germline ends came to 7 bases. The CDR3 is 10 residues long. Germline loops: CDR1 SGHVT, CDR2 SQSDAQ. This CDR3 reads CASSPPKQFF. The CDR3 coding sequence is TGTGCCAGCAGCCCACCAAAGCAGTTCTTC.

This sequence joins TRBV28 and TRBJ2-7; 9 bases align to TRBD1. Germline CDR1 reads MDHEN; CDR2 reads SYDVKM. Unmatched junction bases numbered 15, after V lost 7 bases and J lost 5 bases. CDR3 size: 16 residues. Written as DNA, the CDR3 is TGTGCCAGCAACCGGCCTGTGGACAGGGGTTGGGACGAGCAGTACTTC. It is translated as CASNRPVDRGWDEQYF.

The rearrangement uses TRBV7-7 and TRBJ2-3; D uncertain. V was cut by 2 bases and J by 3 bases, with 9 bases left in between. The germline V gene encodes CDR1 SSHAT and CDR2 FNYEAQ (reference sequence). CDR3 size: 14 residues. CDR3 in DNA: TGTGCCAGCAGCTTAAAGTTCAGGACAGATACGCAGTATTTT. Protein product: CASSLKFRTDTQYF.

The chain joins TRBV7-9 to TRBJ2-7; D call uncertain. This CDR3 comprises 15 residues. Germline V gene lookup returns CDR1 SEHNR and CDR2 FQNEAQ (reference sequence). The V gene lost 1 base and the J gene lost 4 bases, with 14 bases spanning the gap. In DNA form, the CDR3 reads TGTGCCAGCAGCTTAGGGGGTTCAACCCAGTACGAGCAGTACTTC. It translates to CASSLGGSTQYEQYF.

The V and J genes are TRBV18 and TRBJ1-1, with TRBD1 identical over 7 bases. This CDR3 spans 16 amino acids. V lost 1 base to trimming and J lost 1 base; unmatched junction nucleotides: 6. Germline lookup yields CDR1 KGHSH and CDR2 LQKENI. CDR3 amino acids: CASSPHGDRKNTEAFF. The DNA for the CDR3 is TGTGCCAGCTCACCACACGGGGACAGAAAGAACACTGAAGCTTTCTTT.

This sequence joins TRBV5-6 and TRBJ1-3; perhaps TRBD1 as D (6 bases). The CDR3 totals 16 residues. V was cut by 4 bases and J by 0 bases, with 14 bases left in between. Germline V gene sequence: CDR1 SGHDT, CDR2 YYEEEE. The CDR3 nucleotides are TGTGCCAGCAGCCGGGGGGCGGGGCTCTCTGGAAACACCATATATTTT. It yields the protein CASSRGAGLSGNTIYF.

The V and J genes are TRBV28 and TRBJ2-1; 11 bases match TRBD2. V lost 4 bases to trimming and J lost 8 bases; unmatched junction nucleotides: 4. This CDR3 spans 14 amino acids. Germline CDR1 reads MDHEN; CDR2 reads SYDVKM. DNA for the CDR3: TGTGCCAGCAGTTCTAGCGGGAGGATCGATGAGCAGTTCTTC. This encodes CASSSSGRIDEQFF.

The gene calls are TRBV10-2 and TRBJ2-4, with 10 nucleotides matching TRBD1. V trimming: 7 bases; J trimming: 0 bases; junction bases outside the gene matches: 6. The CDR3 sequence is 16 residues long. CDR1 and CDR2 (germline): WSHSY, SAAADI. The CDR3 region has the DNA TGCGCCAGCACACCGGGACAGGGGTCAGCCAAAAACATTCAGTACTTC. This translates into CASTPGQGSAKNIQYF.

The chain employs TRBV28 and TRBJ1-1; 10 nucleotides match TRBD1. V dropped 5 bases and J dropped 1; count of bases not matched to a gene: 4. The CDR3 loop spans 15 amino acids. The germline CDR1 and CDR2 sequences are MDHEN and SYDVKM. This chain's CDR3 is CASSGGQGGNTEAFF. The CDR3 coding sequence is TGTGCCAGCAGTGGCGGACAGGGGGGGAACACTGAAGCTTTCTTT.

In nucleotides, the CDR3 is TGTGCCAGCAGCGGAAAGCGGGGGGTCAGAACCGGGGATACGCAGTATTTT. Translated, it gives CASSGKRGVRTGDTQYF. The chain combines TRBV7-2 with TRBJ2-3, with 9 bases aligning to TRBD2. The germline gives CDR1 SGHTA, CDR2 FQGNSA. Trimming took 5 bases from V and 6 from J; bases not matched to a gene: 15. CDR3 length equals 17 residues. The full variable domain, its missing parts supplied by reference TRBV7-2 and TRBJ2-3, is GAGVSQSPSNKVTEKGKDVELRCDPISGHTALYWYRQSLGQGLEFLIYFQGNSAPDKSGLPSDRFSAERTGGSVSTLTIQRTQQEDSAVYLCASSGKRGVRTGDTQYFGPGTRLTVL.

V usage is TRBV12-5 and J usage is TRBJ2-1, with TRBD2 identical over 15 bases. Germline assignment: CDR1 LGHNT and CDR2 FRNRAP. This CDR3 region has 21 residues. V shed 3 bases and J 0 bases; nucleotides not matched to a gene: 12. The CDR3 nucleotides are TGTGCTAGTGGTTTCACACCCGGACTAGCGGGAGGGCCGAGCTCCTACAATGAGCAGTTCTTC. This encodes CASGFTPGLAGGPSSYNEQFF.